The present TCR beta chain was sequenced within a study of identical twins. Per germline, CDR1 MNHNS and CDR2 SASEGT. V dropped 9 bases and J dropped 3 bases, with 11 bases sitting between them. This CDR3 spans 12 amino acids. This clonotype was picked up a small number of times. Unique molecular identifiers were present on cDNA, and template switching added a universal primer site. TCRdb called the 5' RACE reads again in MiXCR, with one record for every CDR3 protein. The sample has 300,000 to 350,000 distinct CDR3 sequences, 12% seen once. These sequences were also reported in another study, on yellow fever vaccine responses in identical twins.

This receptor was identified in a young woman in good health. The chain employs TRBV6-1 and TRBJ1-1, with a tentative D call TRBD1 (6 bases). Sequencing used CD8+ T cells sorted from blood. The CDR3 loop reads CASIDRYTEAFF. In DNA form, the CDR3 reads TGTGCCAGTATAGACAGGTACACTGAAGCTTTCTTT.